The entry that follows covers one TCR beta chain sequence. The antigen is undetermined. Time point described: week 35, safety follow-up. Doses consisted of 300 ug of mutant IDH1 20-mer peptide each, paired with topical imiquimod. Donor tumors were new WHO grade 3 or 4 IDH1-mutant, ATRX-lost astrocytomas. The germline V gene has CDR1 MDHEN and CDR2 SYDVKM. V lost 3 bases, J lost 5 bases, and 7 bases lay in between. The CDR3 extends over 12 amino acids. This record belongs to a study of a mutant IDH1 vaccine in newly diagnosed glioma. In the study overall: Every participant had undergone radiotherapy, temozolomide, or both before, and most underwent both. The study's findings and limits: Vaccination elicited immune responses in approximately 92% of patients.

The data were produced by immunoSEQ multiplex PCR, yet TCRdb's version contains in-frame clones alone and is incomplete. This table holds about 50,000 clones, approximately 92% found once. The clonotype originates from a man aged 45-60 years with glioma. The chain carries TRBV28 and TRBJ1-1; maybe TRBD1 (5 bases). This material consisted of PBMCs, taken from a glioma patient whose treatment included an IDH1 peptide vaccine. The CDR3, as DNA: TGTGCCAGCAGTTTTGGGGGGACTGAAGCTTTCTTT. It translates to CASSFGGTEAFF.